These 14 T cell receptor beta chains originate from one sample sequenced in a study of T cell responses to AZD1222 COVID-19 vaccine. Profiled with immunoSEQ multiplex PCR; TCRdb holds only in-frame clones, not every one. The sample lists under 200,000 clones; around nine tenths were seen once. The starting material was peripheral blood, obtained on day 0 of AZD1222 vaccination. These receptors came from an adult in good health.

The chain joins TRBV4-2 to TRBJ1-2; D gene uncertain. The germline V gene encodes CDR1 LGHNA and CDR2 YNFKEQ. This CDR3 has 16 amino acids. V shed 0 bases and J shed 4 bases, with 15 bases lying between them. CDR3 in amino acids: CASSQDLEVRAYGYTF. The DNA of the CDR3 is TGTGCCAGCAGCCAAGACTTGGAAGTGAGGGCCTATGGCTACACCTTC.

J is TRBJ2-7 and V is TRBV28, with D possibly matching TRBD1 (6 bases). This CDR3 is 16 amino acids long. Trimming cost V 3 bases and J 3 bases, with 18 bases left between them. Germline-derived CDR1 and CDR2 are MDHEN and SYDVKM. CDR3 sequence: CASSLILGDNHYEQYF. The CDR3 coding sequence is TGTGCCAGCAGTTTGATTTTAGGGGACAATCACTACGAGCAGTACTTC.

CDR3 amino acids: CASSLGSGLGYEQYF. The CDR3 DNA reads TGTGCCAGCAGCTTAGGGAGCGGGTTAGGCTACGAGCAGTACTTC. This chain links TRBV7-2 with TRBJ2-7; possibly TRBD2 for D (6 bases). Trimming shortened V by 1 base and J by 3 bases, and 13 bases separated the two germline ends. The CDR3 is made up of 15 amino acids. Germline V gene sequence: CDR1 SGHTA, CDR2 FQGNSA.

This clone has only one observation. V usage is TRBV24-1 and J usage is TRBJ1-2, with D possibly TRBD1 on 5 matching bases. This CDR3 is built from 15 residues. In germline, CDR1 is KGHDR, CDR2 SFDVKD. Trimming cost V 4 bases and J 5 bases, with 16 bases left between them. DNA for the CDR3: TGTGCCACCAGTGACAGGGCCTCCGGGAGGTATGGCTACACCTTC. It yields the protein CATSDRASGRYGYTF.

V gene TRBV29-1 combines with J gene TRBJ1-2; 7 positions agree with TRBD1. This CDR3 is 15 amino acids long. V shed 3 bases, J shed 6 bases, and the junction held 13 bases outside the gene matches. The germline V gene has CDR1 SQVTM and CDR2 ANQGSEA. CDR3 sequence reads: CSVDPDREYSNGYTF. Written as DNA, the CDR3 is TGCAGCGTTGACCCTGACAGGGAATATAGTAATGGCTACACCTTC.

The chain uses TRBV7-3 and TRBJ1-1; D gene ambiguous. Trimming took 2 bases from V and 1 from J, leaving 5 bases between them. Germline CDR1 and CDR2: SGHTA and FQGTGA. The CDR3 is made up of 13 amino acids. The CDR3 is CASSLSGNTEAFF. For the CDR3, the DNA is TGTGCCAGCAGCTTATCTGGGAACACTGAAGCTTTCTTT.

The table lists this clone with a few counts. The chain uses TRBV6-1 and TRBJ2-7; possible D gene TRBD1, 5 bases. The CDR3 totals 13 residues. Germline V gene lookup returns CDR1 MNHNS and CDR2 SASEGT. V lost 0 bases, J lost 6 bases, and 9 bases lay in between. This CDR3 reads CASSEARGGEQYF. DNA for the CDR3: TGTGCCAGCAGTGAAGCTAGGGGCGGCGAGCAGTACTTC.

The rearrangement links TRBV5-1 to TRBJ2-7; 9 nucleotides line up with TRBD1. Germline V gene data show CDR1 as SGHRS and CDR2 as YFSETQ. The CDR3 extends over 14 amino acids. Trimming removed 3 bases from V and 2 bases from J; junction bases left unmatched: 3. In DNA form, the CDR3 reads TGCGCCAGCAGCTACGGGACAGGGCCCTACGAGCAGTACTTC. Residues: CASSYGTGPYEQYF.

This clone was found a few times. CDR3 bases: TGTGCCAGCAGTGACTCGGCGGGGGGCGGTTACAATGAGCAGTTCTTC. This translates into CASSDSAGGGYNEQFF. The chain couples TRBV6-4 to TRBJ2-1; 8 positions agree with TRBD2. The CDR3 covers 16 residues. Germline V lookup: CDR1 MRHNA, CDR2 SNTAGT. The V segment lost 0 bases and the J segment 4 bases; nucleotides outside the gene matches: 5.

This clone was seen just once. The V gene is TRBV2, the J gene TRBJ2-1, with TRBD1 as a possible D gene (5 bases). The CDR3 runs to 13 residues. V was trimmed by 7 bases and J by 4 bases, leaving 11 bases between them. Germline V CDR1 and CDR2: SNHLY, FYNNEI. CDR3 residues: CASTRDRYNEQFF. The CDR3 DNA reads TGTGCCAGCACCAGAGACAGATACAATGAGCAGTTCTTC. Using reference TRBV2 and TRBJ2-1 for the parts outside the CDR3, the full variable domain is EPEVTQTPSHQVTQMGQEVILRCVPISNHLYFYWYRQILGQKVEFLVSFYNNEISEKSEIFDDQFSVERPDGSNFTLKIRSTKLEDSAMYFCASTRDRYNEQFFGPGTRLTVL.

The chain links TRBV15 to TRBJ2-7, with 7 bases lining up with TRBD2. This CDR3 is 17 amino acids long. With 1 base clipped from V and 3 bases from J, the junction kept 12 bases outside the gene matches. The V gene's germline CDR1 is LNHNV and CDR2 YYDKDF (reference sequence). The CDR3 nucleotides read TGTGCCACCAGCAGAGCCAGCACTCTAGCGGCTAACTACGAGCAGTACTTC. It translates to CATSRASTLAANYEQYF. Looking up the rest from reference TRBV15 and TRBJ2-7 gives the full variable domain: DAMVIQNPRYQVTQFGKPVTLSCSQTLNHNVMYWYQQKSSQAPKLLFHYYDKDFNNEADTPDNFQSRRPNTSFCFLDIRSPGLGDTAMYLCATSRASTLAANYEQYFGPGTRLTVT.

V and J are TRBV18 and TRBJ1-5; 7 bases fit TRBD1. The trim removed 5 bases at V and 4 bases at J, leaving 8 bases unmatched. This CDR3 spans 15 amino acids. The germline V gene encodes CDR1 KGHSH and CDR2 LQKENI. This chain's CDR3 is CASSFGTAQNQPQHF. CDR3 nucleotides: TGTGCCAGCTCATTCGGGACAGCACAAAATCAGCCCCAGCATTTT.

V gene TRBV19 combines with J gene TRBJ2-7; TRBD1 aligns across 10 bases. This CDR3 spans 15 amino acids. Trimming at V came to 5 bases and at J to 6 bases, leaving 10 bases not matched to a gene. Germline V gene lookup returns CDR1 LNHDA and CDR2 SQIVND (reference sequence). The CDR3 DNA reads TGTGCCAGTAGTCCAAGACAGGGGGCGATGACCGAGCAGTACTTC. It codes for CASSPRQGAMTEQYF.

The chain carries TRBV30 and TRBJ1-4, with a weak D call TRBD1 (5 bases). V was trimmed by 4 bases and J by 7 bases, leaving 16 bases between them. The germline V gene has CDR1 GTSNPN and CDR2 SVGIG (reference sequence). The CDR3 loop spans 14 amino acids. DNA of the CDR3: TGTGCCTGGAAGGTGCCGAGGGGTGGTGAAAAACTGTTTTTT. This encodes CAWKVPRGGEKLFF.